A selection of T cell receptor beta chains follows, all from one sample in a study of blood T cell repertoires in COVID-19. Here immunoSEQ multiplex PCR was the method, and the copy in TCRdb shows in-frame clones only, minus some. The sample consists of 150,000 to 250,000 clones, about 93% of them appearing once. The sample consisted of peripheral blood. The source is a man aged 25-45 years with COVID-19, enrolled during active disease. Both conserved end residues are part of each CDR3. D genes are given only for firm matches. Size tells how often a clone was seen (once, few, many) or the class of an expanded clone, and some rows leave it out.

d_gene	abundance	v_gene	len	j_gene	CDR3nt	CDR3aa
.	.	TRBV7-9	14	TRBJ1-1	TGTGCCAGCAGCTTAAATCCAGGGCGGACTGAAGCTTTCTTT	CASSLNPGRTEAFF
TRBD1	.	TRBV5-1	15	TRBJ1-1	TGCGCCAGCAGCCCCACCGGGACAGGGGACACTGAAGCTTTCTTT	CASSPTGTGDTEAFF
.	.	TRBV2	14	TRBJ2-1	TGTGCCAGCAGTTTCCCGGCCAGGGTCGATGAGCAGTTCTTC	CASSFPARVDEQFF
.	.	TRBV11-2	14	TRBJ1-2	TGTGCCAGCAGCCTTGAACCCGGGGGAGGCGGCTACACCTTC	CASSLEPGGGGYTF
.	.	TRBV2	13	TRBJ2-5	TGTGCCAGCGGACTGGGAGCTCGGGAGACCCAGTACTTC	CASGLGARETQYF
TRBD1	.	TRBV27	12	TRBJ1-2	TGTGCCAGCAGGACAGGGTGGTATGGCTACACCTTC	CASRTGWYGYTF
.	.	TRBV5-1	14	TRBJ2-2	TGCGCCAGCAGTTCCGGGGCGAACACCGGGGAGCTGTTTTTT	CASSSGANTGELFF
.	.	TRBV6-7	17	TRBJ2-5	TGTGCCAGCAGTTACTCGCCCGCGACTAGATCGGAAGAGACCCAGTACTTC	CASSYSPATRSEETQYF
.	.	TRBV6-2/TRBV6-3	15	TRBJ2-3	TGTGCCAGCAGCAATCAAAGACTGATCACAGATACGCAGTATTTT	CASSNQRLITDTQYF
.	.	TRBV19	14	TRBJ1-5	TGTGCCAGTAGTATTGGGCAGGGGAATCAGCCCCAGCATTTT	CASSIGQGNQPQHF
TRBD1	once	TRBV2	13	TRBJ2-7	TGTGCCAGCAGTTGGGACAGGGCGTACGAGCAGTACTTC	CASSWDRAYEQYF
TRBD2	.	TRBV4-2	16	TRBJ2-5	TGTGCCAGCAGCCTTAGCGGGGGGGGGCTGGGAGAGACCCAGTACTTC	CASSLSGGGLGETQYF
TRBD1	.	TRBV4-2	15	TRBJ2-1	TGTGCCAGCAGCCAGACCGGACAGGGGGCGAATGAGCAGTTCTTC	CASSQTGQGANEQFF
TRBD1	.	TRBV5-4	16	TRBJ1-1	TGTGCCAGCAGCTTGAGCCAGGGGGTGGTGGACACTGAAGCTTTCTTT	CASSLSQGVVDTEAFF
.	.	TRBV4-1	15	TRBJ2-7	TGCGCCAGCAGCCAAGATGGCACAGGGTTAAAGGAGCAGTACTTC	CASSQDGTGLKEQYF